Following are 18 T cell receptor beta chains from one sample sequenced in a study of cytomegalovirus exposure and HLA in healthy donors (dated 2017 in TCRdb). Libraries were made using the immunoSEQ multiplex PCR assay. For the multiplex PCR, a mixture combining 60 forward primers for TCR Vbeta segments and 13 reverse primers for TCR Jbeta segments was used. The table comes from immuneACCESS by way of TCRdb, which keeps in-frame sequences with V and J called. Part of the clones is missing from these tables; in studies checked, under half for an unresolved V gene and the rest for unknown reasons. This sample holds about 120,000 clones; 80% were observed only once. 3% to 3.5% of the sample rests with the top ten. The sample was PBMCs. These receptors all come from a male donor in good health and CMV-seronegative.

A note on this clone: Different DNA sequences within this sample yield the same CDR3. The gene calls are TRBV10-3 and TRBJ2-5; TRBD1 might be the D (5 bases). The CDR3 covers 15 residues. Germline CDR1 is ENHRY and CDR2 is SYGVKD. Trimming removed 2 bases at V and 2 bases at J, with 12 bases between. Here the CDR3 reads CAISEPTVWQETQYF. CDR3 nucleotides: TGTGCCATCAGTGAGCCGACAGTCTGGCAAGAGACCCAGTACTTC.

The chain is built from TRBV14 and TRBJ2-3, with 10 positions matching TRBD1. From germline, CDR1 is SGHDN and CDR2 FVKESK. V lost 1 base, J lost 2 bases, and 6 bases stayed unmatched. This CDR3 has 17 amino acids. The CDR3 reads CASSQVRDRGYTDTQYF. The CDR3 DNA reads as TGTGCCAGCAGCCAAGTCAGGGACAGGGGATACACAGATACGCAGTATTTT.

The rearrangement uses TRBV27 and TRBJ2-5, with a tentative D call TRBD2 (5 bases). The germline V gene has CDR1 MNHEY and CDR2 SMNVEV (reference sequence). This CDR3 has 13 amino acids. V lost 8 bases to trimming and J lost 11 bases, with 21 bases between them. This CDR3 is CASGARDLREQYF. The CDR3 DNA follows: TGTGCCAGCGGAGCTCGTGACTTGAGGGAGCAGTACTTC.

The chain has TRBV2 and TRBJ1-5; D ambiguous. The CDR3 consists of 15 residues. V was pared by 4 bases and J by 6 bases, with 16 bases between. The germline CDR1 and CDR2 sequences are SNHLY and FYNNEI. The CDR3 here is CASSARNSGLQPQHF. The CDR3 DNA reads as TGTGCCAGCAGTGCCAGGAACAGTGGTCTTCAGCCCCAGCATTTT.

The chain is built from TRBV5-1 and TRBJ2-2, with 9 bases identical to TRBD2. The CDR3 spans 16 residues. V dropped 5 bases and J dropped 2; count of bases not matched to a gene: 7. The germline V gene encodes CDR1 SGHRS and CDR2 YFSETQ. The CDR3 region is CASRINSGGNTGELFF. CDR3 nucleotide sequence: TGCGCCAGCAGAATAAATAGCGGGGGCAACACCGGGGAGCTGTTTTTT. Using reference TRBV5-1 and TRBJ2-2 for the parts outside the CDR3, the full variable domain is KAGVTQTPRYLIKTRGQQVTLSCSPISGHRSVSWYQQTPGQGLQFLFEYFSETQRNKGNFPGRFSGRQFSNSRSEMNVSTLELGDSALYLCASRINSGGNTGELFFGEGSRLTVL.

The rearrangement uses TRBV7-9 and TRBJ1-2, with 7 bases matching TRBD1. From germline, CDR1 is SEHNR and CDR2 FQNEAQ (reference sequence). The CDR3 has 15 amino acids. V lost 5 bases to trimming and J lost 7 bases; unmatched junction nucleotides: 13. The CDR3 spells CASSPTGTADGGYTF. The CDR3, as DNA: TGTGCCAGCAGCCCTACCGGGACAGCCGACGGTGGCTACACCTTC. Using reference TRBV7-9 and TRBJ1-2 for the parts outside the CDR3, the full variable domain is DTGVSQNPRHKITKRGQNVTFRCDPISEHNRLYWYRQTLGQGPEFLTYFQNEAQLEKSRLLSDRFSAERPKGSFSTLEIQRTEQGDSAMYLCASSPTGTADGGYTFGSGTRLTVV.

The chain's CDR3 is CASSVGWWGEAKYF. The CDR3 DNA sequence: TGTGCCAGCAGCGTAGGGTGGTGGGGGGAGGCGAAGTACTTC. This chain connects TRBV9 to TRBJ2-7; a weak D match, TRBD2 (6 bases). This CDR3 has 14 residues. CDR1 is SGDLS and CDR2 is YYNGEE in the germline V gene. V lost 0 bases and J 11 bases, leaving 18 bases between the germline ends.

The chain is built from TRBV7-2 and TRBJ2-7, with 7 positions matching TRBD1. The CDR3 is 17 amino acids. CDR1 SGHTA and CDR2 FQGNSA come from the germline V gene. The trim removed 1 base at V and 4 bases at J, leaving 13 bases unmatched. The CDR3 is CASSLVGHRGTFYEQYF. The CDR3 coding sequence is TGTGCCAGCAGCTTAGTAGGGCACAGGGGAACTTTTTACGAGCAGTACTTC.

Written as DNA, the CDR3 is TGTGCCAGCAGCTTAGGGGGCAGGGGTAGCACTGAAGCTTTCTTT. Its translation: CASSLGGRGSTEAFF. The rearrangement uses TRBV11-2 and TRBJ1-1; perhaps TRBD1 as D (6 bases). The CDR3 has 15 residues. CDR1 is SGHAT and CDR2 is FQNNGV in the germline V gene. V lost 1 base and J lost 4, with 13 bases in between.

V is TRBV25-1 and J is TRBJ1-5; 7 positions agree with TRBD1. CDR3 length: 15 amino acids. The V gene's germline CDR1 is MGHDK and CDR2 SYGVNS. The V and J ends lost 6 bases and 0 bases, in that order; junction bases with no gene match: 5. For the CDR3, the DNA is TGTGCCAGCAGCGGCGGACAGGATAGCAATCAGCCCCAGCATTTT. Translating it yields CASSGGQDSNQPQHF.

The chain has TRBV14 and TRBJ2-5; 11 nucleotides line up with TRBD2. Germline CDR1 SGHDN, CDR2 FVKESK. V lost 1 base and J lost 4; bases outside the gene matches: 8. This CDR3 region has 17 residues. The CDR3 DNA follows: TGTGCCAGCAGCCAAGCGACTGTTCTAGCGGGAGGAGAGACCCAGTACTTC. Amino acids: CASSQATVLAGGETQYF.

This sequence joins TRBV2 and TRBJ2-7; 9 nucleotides align to TRBD1. Germline V gene sequence: CDR1 SNHLY, CDR2 FYNNEI. This CDR3 comprises 12 residues. Trimming removed 6 bases from V and 6 bases from J; junction bases left unmatched: 3. The CDR3 nucleotides are TGTGCCAGCAGGGACAGGGGCCCCGAGCAGTACTTC. It yields the protein CASRDRGPEQYF.

The rearrangement joins TRBV10-2 to TRBJ2-5, with 10 bases matching TRBD1. Germline values: CDR1 WSHSY, CDR2 SAAADI. V dropped 3 bases and J dropped 4; count of bases not matched to a gene: 11. CDR3 length equals 17 residues. In DNA, the CDR3 is TGCGCCAGCAGTGAATTCTTTAGACAGGGGGCTATAGAGACCCAGTACTTC. Translated: CASSEFFRQGAIETQYF.

This clone was counted only a few times. Additional DNA sequences in this sample encode the identical CDR3. CDR3 residues: CASSLGPGGEQYF. Written as DNA, the CDR3 is TGTGCCAGCAGCTTAGGCCCCGGAGGCGAGCAGTACTTC. The J gene is TRBJ2-7, the V gene TRBV7-9; tentatively, D is TRBD2 (5 bases). V lost 1 base to trimming and J lost 6 bases, with 10 bases between them. Germline CDR1 and CDR2: SEHNR and FQNEAQ (reference sequence). The CDR3 is made up of 13 amino acids.

V gene TRBV10-1 combines with J gene TRBJ1-3; 7 nucleotides line up with TRBD1. The V segment lost 4 bases and the J segment 3 bases; nucleotides outside the gene matches: 3. CDR1 and CDR2 (germline): WNHNN, SYGVQD (reference sequence). The CDR3 has 14 amino acids. The CDR3 is CASSAGQFGNTIYF. DNA of the CDR3: TGCGCCAGCAGTGCGGGACAGTTTGGAAACACCATATATTTT.

The gene calls are TRBV27 and TRBJ2-7, with 8 bases lining up with TRBD1. CDR1 and CDR2 from the germline V gene are MNHEY and SMNVEV (reference sequence). This CDR3 spans 13 amino acids. The junction had 6 bases not matched to a gene; V was cut back by 5 bases and J by 6 bases. This chain's CDR3 is CASSQGAAPEQYF. CDR3 DNA sequence: TGTGCCAGCAGTCAGGGGGCCGCCCCCGAGCAGTACTTC.

This chain uses TRBV2 with TRBJ2-7; D possibly corresponds to TRBD2 (5 bases). V dropped 6 bases and J dropped 3 bases, with 15 bases sitting between them. Per the germline V gene, CDR1 is SNHLY and CDR2 is FYNNEI. The CDR3 runs to 14 residues. Here the CDR3 reads CASRGSSRLYEQYF. The CDR3 nucleotides are TGTGCCAGCAGGGGGTCTAGCCGACTCTACGAGCAGTACTTC. Together with reference TRBV2 and TRBJ2-7, the CDR3 gives the full variable domain: EPEVTQTPSHQVTQMGQEVILRCVPISNHLYFYWYRQILGQKVEFLVSFYNNEISEKSEIFDDQFSVERPDGSNFTLKIRSTKLEDSAMYFCASRGSSRLYEQYFGPGTRLTVT.

This chain joins TRBV5-6 and TRBJ1-1, with D perhaps TRBD1 (6 bases). Germline CDR1 reads SGHDT; CDR2 reads YYEEEE. The length of the CDR3 is 13 residues. The V and J ends lost 6 bases and 1 base respectively, with 10 bases between them. This CDR3 reads CASMGGPNTEAFF. DNA of the CDR3: TGTGCCAGCATGGGGGGGCCGAACACTGAAGCTTTCTTT. The variable domain in full, with the rest retrieved from reference TRBV5-6 and TRBJ1-1, is DAGVTQSPTHLIKTRGQQVTLRCSPKSGHDTVSWYQQALGQGPQFIFQYYEEEERQRGNFPDRFSGHQFPNYSSELNVNALLLGDSALYLCASMGGPNTEAFFGQGTRLTVV.